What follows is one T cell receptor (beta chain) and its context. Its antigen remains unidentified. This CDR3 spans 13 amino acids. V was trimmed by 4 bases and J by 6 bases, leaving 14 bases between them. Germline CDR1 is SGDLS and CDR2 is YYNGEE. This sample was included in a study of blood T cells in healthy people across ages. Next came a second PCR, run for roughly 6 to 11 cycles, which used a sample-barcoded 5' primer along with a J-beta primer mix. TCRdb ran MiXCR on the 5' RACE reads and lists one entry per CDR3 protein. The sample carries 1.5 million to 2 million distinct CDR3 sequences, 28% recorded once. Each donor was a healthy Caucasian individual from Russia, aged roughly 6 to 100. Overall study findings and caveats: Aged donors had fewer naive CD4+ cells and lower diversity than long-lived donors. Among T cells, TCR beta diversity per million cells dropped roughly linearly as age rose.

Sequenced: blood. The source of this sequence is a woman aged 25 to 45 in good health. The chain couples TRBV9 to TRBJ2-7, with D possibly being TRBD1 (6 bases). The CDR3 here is CASSSSGTSEQYF. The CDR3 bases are TGTGCCAGCAGCTCTTCCGGGACAAGCGAGCAGTACTTC.